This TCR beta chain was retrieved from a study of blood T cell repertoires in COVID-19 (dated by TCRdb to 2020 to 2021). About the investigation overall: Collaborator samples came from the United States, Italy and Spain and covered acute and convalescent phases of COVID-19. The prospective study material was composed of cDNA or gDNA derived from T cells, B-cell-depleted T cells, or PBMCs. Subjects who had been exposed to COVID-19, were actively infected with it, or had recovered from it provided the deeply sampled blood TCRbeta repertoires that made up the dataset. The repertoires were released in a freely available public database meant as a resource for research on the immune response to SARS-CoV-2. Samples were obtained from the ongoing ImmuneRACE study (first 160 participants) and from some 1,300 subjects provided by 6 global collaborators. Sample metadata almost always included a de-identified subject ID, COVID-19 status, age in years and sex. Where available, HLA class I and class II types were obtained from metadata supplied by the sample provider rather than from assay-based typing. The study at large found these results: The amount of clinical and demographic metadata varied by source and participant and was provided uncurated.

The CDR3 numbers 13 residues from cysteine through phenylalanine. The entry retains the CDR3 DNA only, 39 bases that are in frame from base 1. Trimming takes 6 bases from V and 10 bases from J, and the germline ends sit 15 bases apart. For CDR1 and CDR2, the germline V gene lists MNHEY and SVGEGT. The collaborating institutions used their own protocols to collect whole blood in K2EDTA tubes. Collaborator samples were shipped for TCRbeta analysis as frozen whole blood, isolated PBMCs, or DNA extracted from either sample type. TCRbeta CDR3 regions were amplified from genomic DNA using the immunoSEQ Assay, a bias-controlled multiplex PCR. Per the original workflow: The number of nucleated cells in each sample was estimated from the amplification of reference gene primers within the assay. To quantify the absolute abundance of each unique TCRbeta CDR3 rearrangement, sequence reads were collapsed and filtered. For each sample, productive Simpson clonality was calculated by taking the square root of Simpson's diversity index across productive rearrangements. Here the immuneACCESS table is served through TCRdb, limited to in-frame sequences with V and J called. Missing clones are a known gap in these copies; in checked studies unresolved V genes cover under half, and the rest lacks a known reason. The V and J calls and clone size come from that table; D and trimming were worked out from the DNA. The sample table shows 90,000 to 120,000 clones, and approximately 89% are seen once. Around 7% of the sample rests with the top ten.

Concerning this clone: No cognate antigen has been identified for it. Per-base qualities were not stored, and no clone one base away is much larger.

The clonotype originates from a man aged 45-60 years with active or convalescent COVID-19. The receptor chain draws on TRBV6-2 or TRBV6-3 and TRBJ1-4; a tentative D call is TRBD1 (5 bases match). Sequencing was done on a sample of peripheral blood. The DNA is TGTGCCAGCAGCAAGGGGCCCGAAGGAAAACTGTTTTTT. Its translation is CASSKGPEGKLFF.